Listed here are 3 T cell receptor beta chains from one sample, sequenced in a study of CD8+ T cells in alopecia areata. In each case, RNA was isolated and then reverse transcribed into cDNA as the sequencing template. Sequenced by immunoSEQ multiplex PCR; TCRdb stores in-frame clones only, minus some. The profile shows under 300,000 clones, 60% of them singletons. Treatment reported: oral pan-JAK inhibitor, 5-10 mg twice daily. The sample in question was CD4+ T cells sorted from blood, obtained at roughly week 53, from a patient treated with tofacitinib. All receptors derive from a human donor with alopecia areata.

A word on this clone: The same CDR3 also results from other DNA sequences found in this sample. V usage is TRBV5-1 and J usage is TRBJ2-5; D not certain. CDR3 length equals 12 residues. The V gene lost 4 bases and the J gene lost 4 bases, with 8 bases spanning the gap. Germline V CDR1 and CDR2: SGHRS, YFSETQ. The CDR3 reads CASSLDGETQYF. DNA of the CDR3: TGCGCCAGCAGCCTGGATGGAGAGACCCAGTACTTC.

This sequence joins TRBV25-1 and TRBJ2-7; tentative D call: TRBD2 (5 bases). The germline CDR1 and CDR2 sequences are MGHDK and SYGVNS. Trimming removed 7 bases from V and 7 bases from J, with 20 bases in between. The CDR3 extends over 14 amino acids. The CDR3 DNA reads as TGTGCCAGCACCCCGCCGGGATCATCCTCTGAGCAGTACTTC. The encoded protein is CASTPPGSSSEQYF.

A few counts support this clone. Other DNA variants within this sample encode the same CDR3. The CDR3 DNA follows: TGTGCCAGCAGTTGGATCAAGAACACTGAAGCTTTCTTT. Amino acid sequence: CASSWIKNTEAFF. This chain links TRBV6-5 with TRBJ1-1, with D unresolved. Germline-derived CDR1 and CDR2 are MNHEY and SVGAGI. Trimming cost V 4 bases and J 1 base, with 7 bases left between them. This CDR3 is 13 amino acids long.